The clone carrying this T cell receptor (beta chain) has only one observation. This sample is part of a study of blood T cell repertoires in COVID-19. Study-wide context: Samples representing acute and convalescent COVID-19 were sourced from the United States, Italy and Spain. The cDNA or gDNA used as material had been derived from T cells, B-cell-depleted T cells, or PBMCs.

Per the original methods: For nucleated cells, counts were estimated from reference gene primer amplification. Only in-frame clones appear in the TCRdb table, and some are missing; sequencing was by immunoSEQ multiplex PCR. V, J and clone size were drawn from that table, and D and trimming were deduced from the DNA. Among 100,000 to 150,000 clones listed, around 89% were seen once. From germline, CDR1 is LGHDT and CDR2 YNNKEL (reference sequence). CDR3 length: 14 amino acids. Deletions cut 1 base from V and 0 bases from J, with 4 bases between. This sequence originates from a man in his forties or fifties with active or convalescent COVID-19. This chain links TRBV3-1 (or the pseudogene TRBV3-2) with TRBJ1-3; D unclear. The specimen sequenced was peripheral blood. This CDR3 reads CASSQAVSGNTIYF. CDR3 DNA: TGTGCCAGCAGCCAAGCAGTCTCTGGAAACACCATATATTTT.